This T cell receptor beta chain was identified during a study of cytomegalovirus exposure and HLA in healthy donors. Both 60 Vbeta primers and 13 Jbeta primers went into the PCR. Data came from immunoSEQ multiplex PCR; TCRdb stores just in-frame clones and leaves some out. The sample lists 70,000 to 85,000 clones, roughly 70% occurring once. Study findings and constraints: Several of the most significant clusters appeared linked to common viral pathogens, based on a later analysis. Despite most TCR sequences being rare, some public TCRs occurred in many donors. The study listed roughly 150 cytomegalovirus-associated TCR beta chains.

In regard to this clone: Its antigen is unidentified.

Trimming took 10 bases from V and 6 from J, leaving 13 bases between them. Looked up from germline, CDR1 is ENHRY and CDR2 is SYGVKD. The CDR3 totals 12 residues. The J gene is TRBJ2-1, the V gene TRBV10-3; tentative D call: TRBD1 (6 bases). The receptor was isolated from a middle-aged man in good health and CMV-seropositive. The sequencing input was PBMCs. CDR3: CATEKDSNEQFF. The DNA of the CDR3 is TGTGCCACCGAGAAGGACAGCAATGAGCAGTTCTTC.